The 16 T cell receptor beta chains below were found in one sample sequenced in a study of T cell responses to AZD1222 COVID-19 vaccine (dated by TCRdb to the early 2020s). Per the publication, the time point label means: baseline before first vaccination. Receptor libraries were prepared by the immunoSEQ multiplex PCR assay. TCRdb's version of the immuneACCESS table is confined to in-frame rearrangements and falls short of the full clone set. An unresolved V gene accounts for under half of the shortfall where checked; the remainder is of unknown origin. The sample table records 150,000 to 200,000 clones; around 95% of these occur just once. In total, the top ten clones hold around 0.66% of the sample. The source material was peripheral blood, sampled on day 0 of AZD1222 vaccination. The receptor set was obtained from an adult in good health.

The chain uses TRBV7-3 and TRBJ1-1; TRBD1 is a possible D gene (5 bases). Between the trimmed V and J ends, which lost 4 bases and 1 base, there was a span of 13 bases. This CDR3 is 15 amino acids long. Germline assignment: CDR1 SGHTA and CDR2 FQGTGA. The CDR3 spells CASSWNRQTNTEAFF. The CDR3 DNA is TGTGCCAGCAGCTGGAACAGACAGACGAACACTGAAGCTTTCTTT. The full variable domain, rest sourced from reference TRBV7-3 and TRBJ1-1, is GAGVSQTPSNKVTEKGKYVELRCDPISGHTALYWYRQSLGQGPEFLIYFQGTGAADDSGLPNDRFFAVRPEGSVSTLKIQRTERGDSAVYLCASSWNRQTNTEAFFGQGTRLTVV.

J is TRBJ1-1 and V is TRBV27; 7 bases align to TRBD1. Germline V gene data show CDR1 as MNHEY and CDR2 as SMNVEV (reference sequence). V was pared by 4 bases and J by 3 bases, with 2 bases of the junction left unmatched. The CDR3 loop spans 13 amino acids. The CDR3 DNA follows: TGTGCCAGCAGTTCCGGGACAGACACTGAAGCTTTCTTT. Its translation: CASSSGTDTEAFF.

The gene calls are TRBV5-1 and TRBJ1-2; 7 bases match TRBD1. Germline V lookup: CDR1 SGHRS, CDR2 YFSETQ. V trimming: 3 bases; J trimming: 6 bases; junction bases outside the gene matches: 8. CDR3 length: 14 residues. The CDR3 protein is CASSSEGGLDGYTF. DNA for the CDR3: TGCGCCAGCAGCTCGGAAGGGGGCCTTGATGGCTACACCTTC.

In its sample, this clone was seen once. V gene TRBV5-8 combines with J gene TRBJ2-2, with 9 nucleotides matching TRBD1. CDR3 length equals 15 residues. V lost 8 bases, J lost 6 bases, and 11 bases stayed unmatched. CDR1 SGHTS and CDR2 YDEGEE come from the germline V gene. The CDR3 protein is CASKPGQGVSGELFF. The CDR3 bases are TGTGCCAGTAAACCGGGACAGGGAGTTTCCGGGGAGCTGTTTTTT.

The chain links TRBV7-6 to TRBJ2-7, with D perhaps given as TRBD1 or TRBD2 (6 bases each). This CDR3 is built from 14 residues. Deletions cut 5 bases from V and 4 bases from J, with 15 bases between. CDR1 and CDR2 from the germline V gene are SGHVS and FNYEAQ. CDR3 protein: CASSGGLAPYEQYF. In DNA form, the CDR3 reads TGTGCCAGCAGCGGGGGGCTAGCGCCTTACGAGCAGTACTTC. Together with reference TRBV7-6 and TRBJ2-7, the CDR3 gives the full variable domain: GAGVSQSPRYKVTKRGQDVALRCDPISGHVSLYWYRQALGQGPEFLTYFNYEAQQDKSGLPNDRFSAERPEGSISTLTIQRTEQRDSAMYRCASSGGLAPYEQYFGPGTRLTVT.

In its sample, this clone was seen once. V is TRBV28 and J is TRBJ1-6; 10 nucleotides agree with TRBD1. This CDR3 has 14 residues. Germline CDR1 is MDHEN and CDR2 is SYDVKM. The V and J ends lost 5 bases and 16 bases, in that order; junction bases with no gene match: 11. Here the CDR3 DNA reads TGTGCCAGCAGTCAAGGGGGACAGGGGCTTTCGCTCCACTTT. Its protein is CASSQGGQGLSLHF.

The chain couples TRBV3-1 (or the pseudogene TRBV3-2) to TRBJ2-7, with D hard to call. V was cut by 1 base and J by 5 bases, with 18 bases left in between. Germline lookup yields CDR1 LGHDT and CDR2 YNNKEL (reference sequence). CDR3 length: 16 amino acids. The CDR3: CASSQGSLRPVHEQYF. The CDR3 nucleotides read TGTGCCAGCAGCCAAGGATCCCTGAGACCCGTCCACGAGCAGTACTTC.

The count of this clone is one. The junction differs from germline at one of its ends, possibly a read error. The chain recombines TRBV19 with TRBJ2-5; D possibly corresponds to TRBD1 (6 bases). Per germline, CDR1 LNHDA and CDR2 SQIVND (reference sequence). This CDR3 spans 15 amino acids. CDR3 DNA: TGTGCCAGTAGTATCGGCGACAGGTTGGCAGAGACCCGGTACTTC. The encoded protein is CASSIGDRLAETRYF.

This clone appeared a single time. The chain uses TRBV9 and TRBJ1-2; D unresolved. V was cut by 3 bases and J by 4 bases, with 10 bases left in between. Looked up from germline, CDR1 is SGDLS and CDR2 is YYNGEE. The CDR3 length is 13 residues. The CDR3 DNA follows: TGTGCCAGCAGCGCGACGGGCGGCTATGGCTACACCTTC. Protein: CASSATGGYGYTF.

The rearrangement links TRBV7-8 to TRBJ2-7, with TRBD2 as a possible D gene (5 bases). This CDR3 has 14 residues. V dropped 1 base and J dropped 5 bases, with 12 bases sitting between them. CDR1 SGHVS and CDR2 FQNEAQ come from the germline V gene. The CDR3 reads CASSLEVLRDEQYF. The CDR3 DNA follows: TGTGCCAGCAGCTTAGAGGTATTGCGGGACGAGCAGTACTTC.

The chain is built from TRBV6-5 and TRBJ2-1; D is ambiguous. The germline V gene encodes CDR1 MNHEY and CDR2 SVGAGI. The V end was cut by 5 bases, the J end by 1 base, with 12 bases between. The CDR3 has 15 residues. DNA of the CDR3: TGTGCCAGCAGTCCCCCCCCCGGTTCCTACAATGAGCAGTTCTTC. It yields the protein CASSPPPGSYNEQFF.

V is TRBV18 and J is TRBJ1-2; D not resolved. CDR3 length equals 14 residues. Germline V CDR1 and CDR2: KGHSH, LQKENI. V was trimmed by 2 bases and J by 2 bases, leaving 9 bases between them. CDR3 sequence reads: CASSPGSLNYGYTF. DNA for the CDR3: TGTGCCAGCTCACCAGGAAGTCTAAACTATGGCTACACCTTC.

The V and J genes are TRBV28 and TRBJ2-5, with D unresolved. CDR3 length equals 13 residues. Trimming left V 3 bases short and J 12 bases short, with 17 bases between. Germline V gene lookup returns CDR1 MDHEN and CDR2 SYDVKM. The chain's CDR3 is CASSLVYKDLEYF. DNA of the CDR3: TGTGCCAGCAGTTTGGTATATAAGGACCTGGAGTACTTC.

This clone occurred once. CDR3 loop: CASSQGTSGRETQYF. In DNA form, the CDR3 reads TGCGCCAGCAGCCAAGGGACTAGCGGGAGGGAGACCCAGTACTTC. The chain employs TRBV4-1 and TRBJ2-5; TRBD2 matches at 14 bases. V trimming: 1 base; J trimming: 5 bases; junction bases outside the gene matches: 0. The germline CDR1 and CDR2 sequences are MGHRA and YSYEKL. This CDR3 is built from 15 residues.

This chain uses TRBV12-3 or TRBV12-4 with TRBJ1-1; D may be TRBD1 (6 bases). The germline V and J ends were trimmed by 8 bases and 4 bases, with 14 bases remaining between them. The CDR3 sequence is 13 residues long. The CDR3 region has the DNA TGTGCCAGCGTACAGGGTTTGATCACTGAAGCTTTCTTT. It translates to CASVQGLITEAFF.

The rearrangement links TRBV28 to TRBJ1-5; D gene unclear. This CDR3 contains 15 residues. Germline CDR1 MDHEN, CDR2 SYDVKM. V was trimmed by 3 bases and J by 6 bases, leaving 15 bases between them. CDR3 in DNA: TGTGCCAGCAGTTTCCCAAGGGTAGGCGGTCAGCCCCAGCATTTT. The encoded protein is CASSFPRVGGQPQHF.